The 16 T cell receptor beta chains reported below all come from one sample, sequenced in a study of early T cells in non-severe SARS-CoV-2 infection. TCRdb called the 5' RACE reads again in MiXCR, with one record for every CDR3 protein. The sample lists under 45,000 distinct CDR3 sequences; approximately 5.9% were seen once. The specimen comprised whole blood, sampled at baseline. Receptor source: an adult who was a healthcare worker with PCR-confirmed SARS-CoV-2 infection or an uninfected control (not recorded which).

This clonotype was seen ten or more times. The genes are TRBV7-9 and TRBJ2-7, with D tentatively TRBD1 (6 bases). Germline CDR1 reads SEHNR; CDR2 reads FQNEAQ (reference sequence). The CDR3 runs to 14 residues. Between the trimmed V and J ends, which lost 8 bases and 0 bases, there was a span of 14 bases. CDR3 amino acids: CASQRTEVSYEQYF. CDR3 nucleotides: TGTGCCAGCCAGCGGACAGAGGTCTCCTACGAGCAGTACTTC.

This clonotype was recorded at least ten times. This chain uses TRBV20-1 with TRBJ1-2; D call uncertain. V lost 6 bases and J 9 bases, leaving 20 bases between the germline ends. The CDR3 is 13 residues long. Per the germline V gene, CDR1 is DFQATT and CDR2 is SNEGSKA (reference sequence). CDR3 sequence (DNA): TGCAGTGCCGGAAATACGGGGTCGTATAGCTACACCTTC. It translates to CSAGNTGSYSYTF.

J is TRBJ1-4 and V is TRBV7-9; weak D call: TRBD1 (6 bases). The V end lost 1 base, the J end lost 8 bases, and 14 bases lay between the germline ends. Germline-derived CDR1 and CDR2 are SEHNR and FQNEAQ (reference sequence). The length of the CDR3 is 15 residues. This chain's CDR3 is CASSLERGAREKLFF. The CDR3 nucleotides are TGTGCCAGCAGCTTAGAGCGGGGGGCGAGGGAAAAACTGTTTTTT.

This clonotype came up many times. The chain joins TRBV27 to TRBJ2-1; D might be TRBD2 (6 bases). The CDR3 runs 12 residues. CDR1 MNHEY and CDR2 SMNVEV come from the germline V gene (reference sequence). The CDR3 DNA follows: TGTGCTCTCGGGGACTTCTACAATGAGCAGTTCTTC. This sequence encodes CALGDFYNEQFF.

In its sample, this clonotype was seen many times. This chain joins TRBV20-1 and TRBJ2-1, with a possible D match to TRBD2 (5 bases). Per the germline V gene, CDR1 is DFQATT and CDR2 is SNEGSKA (reference sequence). Trimming stripped 0 bases from V and 2 bases from J, with 11 bases between. This CDR3 has 15 amino acids. CDR3 in DNA: TGCAGTGCTAGAGATCGCGGGTCTACCTACAATGAGCAGTTCTTC. Protein sequence: CSARDRGSTYNEQFF.

The rearrangement uses TRBV27 and TRBJ1-6; D unresolved. Trimming stripped 6 bases from V and 8 bases from J, with 14 bases between. The CDR3 covers 14 residues. Germline V CDR1 and CDR2: MNHEY, SMNVEV (reference sequence). As DNA, the CDR3 is TGTGCCAGCAGACCCGTGGAGGGAGATTCACCCCTCCACTTT. Amino acid sequence: CASRPVEGDSPLHF.

About this clonotype: This clone may be a read error of a much larger clone one base away. V gene TRBV19 combines with J gene TRBJ1-5; D uncertain. The CDR3 sequence is 13 residues long. Germline V gene data show CDR1 as LNHDA and CDR2 as SQIVND (reference sequence). CDR3 protein: CAGSNGVNQPQHF. The CDR3 region has the DNA TGTGCCGGTAGTAATGGGGTTAATCAGCCCCAGCATTTT.

In this sample, this clonotype turned up many times. The chain joins TRBV3-1 to TRBJ1-6, with D possibly matching TRBD1 (5 bases). The CDR3 has 15 amino acids. Trimming took 2 bases from V and 7 from J, leaving 12 bases between them. Germline lookup yields CDR1 LGHDT and CDR2 YNNKEL (reference sequence). CDR3 loop: CASSQFQGGNSPLHF. The CDR3 DNA reads TGTGCCAGCAGCCAATTTCAGGGTGGCAATTCACCCCTCCACTTT.

This clonotype was recorded many times. The chain joins TRBV7-9 to TRBJ2-7; D is undetermined. This CDR3 is 12 amino acids long. Deletions cut 5 bases from V and 2 bases from J, with 7 bases between. Germline CDR1 is SEHNR and CDR2 is FQNEAQ (reference sequence). Here the CDR3 DNA reads TGTGCCAGCAGCCTGGAAGCCTACGAGCAGTACTTC. Protein: CASSLEAYEQYF.

The chain joins TRBV9 to TRBJ2-1; possible D gene TRBD2, 6 bases. Trimming removed 0 bases from V and 12 bases from J, with 13 bases in between. This CDR3 has 13 amino acids. Per the germline V gene, CDR1 is SGDLS and CDR2 is YYNGEE. CDR3 residues: CASSVGGSSGQFF. The CDR3 DNA follows: TGTGCCAGCAGCGTAGGGGGAAGTAGCGGGCAGTTCTTC. Complete variable domain (other parts from reference TRBV9 and TRBJ2-1): DSGVTQTPKHLITATGQRVTLRCSPRSGDLSVYWYQQSLDQGLQFLIQYYNGEERAKGNILERFSAQQFPDLHSELNLSSLELGDSALYFCASSVGGSSGQFFGPGTRLTVL.

There are many counts of this clonotype. The J gene is TRBJ2-3, the V gene TRBV9; 7 nucleotides align to TRBD2. The CDR3 has 18 amino acids. Germline V gene sequence: CDR1 SGDLS, CDR2 YYNGEE. V shed 3 bases and J 5 bases; nucleotides not matched to a gene: 18. The CDR3, as DNA: TGTGCCAGCAGCGCACCTACTAGCGACCGGGCGGGGGTAGATACGCAGTATTTT. It yields the protein CASSAPTSDRAGVDTQYF.

Ten or more counts support this clonotype. In DNA, the CDR3 is TGCAGCGTTAACGAGGGTTACAATGAGCAGTTCTTC. It specifies CSVNEGYNEQFF. The chain links TRBV29-1 to TRBJ2-1, with a tentative D call TRBD2 (5 bases). This CDR3 comprises 12 residues. V lost 5 bases and J lost 4, with 9 bases in between. Per the germline V gene, CDR1 is SQVTM and CDR2 is ANQGSEA.

This clonotype was detected many times. The gene calls are TRBV12-3 or TRBV12-4 and TRBJ2-7; TRBD1 aligns across 7 bases. CDR3 size: 13 residues. After removal of 7 bases from V and 4 bases from J, the junction contained 7 bases not matched to a gene. The CDR3 loop reads CASKKGAWYEQYV. DNA for the CDR3: TGTGCCAGCAAAAAGGGGGCTTGGTACGAGCAGTACGTC.

This clonotype was observed many times. The V call is TRBV18, the J call TRBJ1-3; no clear D gene. Trimming took 2 bases from V and 0 from J, leaving 11 bases between them. The CDR3 covers 16 residues. Germline CDR1 and CDR2: KGHSH and LQKENI. CDR3 protein: CASSPSAPFSGNTIYF. CDR3 sequence (DNA): TGTGCCAGCTCACCATCGGCCCCGTTCTCTGGAAACACCATATATTTT.

This clonotype was observed a few times. The rearrangement joins TRBV24-1 to TRBJ2-3; D remains ambiguous. Germline-derived CDR1 and CDR2 are KGHDR and SFDVKD. The CDR3 covers 17 residues. Trimming removed 0 bases from V and 1 base from J, with 13 bases in between. CDR3 region: CATSDLGPTTGTDTQYF. In nucleotides, the CDR3 is TGTGCCACCAGTGATTTGGGACCAACGACTGGCACAGATACGCAGTATTTT.

Concerning this clonotype: A much larger clone differs by one base, so this may be a read error. Here the CDR3 DNA reads TGTGCCACCAGTGATATAACTAGCGTGGATGAGCAGTTCTTC. It yields the protein CATSDITSVDEQFF. This chain joins TRBV24-1 and TRBJ2-1; 7 positions match TRBD2. Looked up from germline, CDR1 is KGHDR and CDR2 is SFDVKD. The V gene end was trimmed by 3 bases and the J gene end by 8 bases; junction bases not matched to a gene: 6. There are 14 residues in the CDR3.